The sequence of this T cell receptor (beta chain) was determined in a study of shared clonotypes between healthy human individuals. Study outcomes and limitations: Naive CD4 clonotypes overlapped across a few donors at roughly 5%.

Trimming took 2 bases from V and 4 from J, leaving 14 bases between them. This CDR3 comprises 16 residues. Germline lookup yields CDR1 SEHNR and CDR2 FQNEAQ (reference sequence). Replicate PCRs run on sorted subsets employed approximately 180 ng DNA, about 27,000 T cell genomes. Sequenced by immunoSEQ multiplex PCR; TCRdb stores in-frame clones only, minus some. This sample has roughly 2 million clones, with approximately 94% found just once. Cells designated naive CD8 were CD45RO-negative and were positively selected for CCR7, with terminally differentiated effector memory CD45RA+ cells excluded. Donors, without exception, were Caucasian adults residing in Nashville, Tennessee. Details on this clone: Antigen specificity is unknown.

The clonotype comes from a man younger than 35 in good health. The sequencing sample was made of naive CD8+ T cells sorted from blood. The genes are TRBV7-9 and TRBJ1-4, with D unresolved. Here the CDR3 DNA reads TGTGCCAGCAGCTTACTCGGTCGGGCGGATAATGAAAAACTGTTTTTT. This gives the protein CASSLLGRADNEKLFF.